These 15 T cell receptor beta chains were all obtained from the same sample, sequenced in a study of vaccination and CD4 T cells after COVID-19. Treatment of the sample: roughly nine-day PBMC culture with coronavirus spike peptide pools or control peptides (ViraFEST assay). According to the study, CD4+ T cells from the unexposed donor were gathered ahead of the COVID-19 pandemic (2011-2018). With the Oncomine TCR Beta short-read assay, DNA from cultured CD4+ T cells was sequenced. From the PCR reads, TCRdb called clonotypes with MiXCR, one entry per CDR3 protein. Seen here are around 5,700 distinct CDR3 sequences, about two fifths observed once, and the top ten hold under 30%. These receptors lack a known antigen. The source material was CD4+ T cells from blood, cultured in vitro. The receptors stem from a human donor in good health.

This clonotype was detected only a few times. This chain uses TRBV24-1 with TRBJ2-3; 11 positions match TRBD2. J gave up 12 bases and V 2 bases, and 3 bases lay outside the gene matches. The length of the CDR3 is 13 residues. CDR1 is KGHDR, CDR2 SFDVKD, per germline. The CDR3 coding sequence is TGTGCCACCAGTGATTCACTAGCGGGAGATCAGTATTTT. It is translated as CATSDSLAGDQYF.

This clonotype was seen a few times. This CDR3 is CASSTRDTDYGYTF. In DNA, the CDR3 is TGTGCCAGCAGCACCCGGGACACCGACTATGGCTACACCTTC. The chain carries TRBV7-8 and TRBJ1-2, with D possibly being TRBD1 (6 bases). From germline, CDR1 is SGHVS and CDR2 FQNEAQ. V was cut by 5 bases and J by 3 bases, with 13 bases left in between. This CDR3 region has 14 residues.

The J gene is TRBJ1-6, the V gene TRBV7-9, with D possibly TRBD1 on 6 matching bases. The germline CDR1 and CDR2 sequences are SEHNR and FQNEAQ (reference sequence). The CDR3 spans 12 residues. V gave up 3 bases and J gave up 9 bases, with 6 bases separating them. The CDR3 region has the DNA TGTGCCAGCAGCTTGGGGGCTTCACCCCTCCACTTT. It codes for CASSLGASPLHF.

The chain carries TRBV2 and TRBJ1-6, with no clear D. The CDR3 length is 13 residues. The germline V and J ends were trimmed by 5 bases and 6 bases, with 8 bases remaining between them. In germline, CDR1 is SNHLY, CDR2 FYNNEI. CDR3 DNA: TGTGCCAGCAGTTCCGACCGTAATTCACCCCTCCACTTT. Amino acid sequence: CASSSDRNSPLHF.

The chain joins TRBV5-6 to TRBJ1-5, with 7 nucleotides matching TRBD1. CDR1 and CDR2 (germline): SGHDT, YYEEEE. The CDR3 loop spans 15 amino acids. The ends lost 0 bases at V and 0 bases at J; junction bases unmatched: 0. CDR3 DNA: TGTGCCAGCAGCTTGGCAGGGGGTAGCAATCAGCCCCAGCATTTT. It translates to CASSLAGGSNQPQHF.

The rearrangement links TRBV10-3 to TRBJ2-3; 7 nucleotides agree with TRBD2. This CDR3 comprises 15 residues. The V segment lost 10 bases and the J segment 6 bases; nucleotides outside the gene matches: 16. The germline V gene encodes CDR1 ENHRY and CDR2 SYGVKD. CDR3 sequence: CATGGGGTLSDTQYF. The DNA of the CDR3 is TGTGCCACTGGTGGGGGGGGGACCTTATCGGATACGCAGTATTTT.

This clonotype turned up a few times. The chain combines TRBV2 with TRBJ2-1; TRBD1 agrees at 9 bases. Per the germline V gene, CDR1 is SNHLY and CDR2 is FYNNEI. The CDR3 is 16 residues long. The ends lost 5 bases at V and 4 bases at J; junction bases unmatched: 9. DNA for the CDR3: TGTGCCAGCAGTCAACGCGGACAGGGGCTATACAATGAGCAGTTCTTC. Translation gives CASSQRGQGLYNEQFF.

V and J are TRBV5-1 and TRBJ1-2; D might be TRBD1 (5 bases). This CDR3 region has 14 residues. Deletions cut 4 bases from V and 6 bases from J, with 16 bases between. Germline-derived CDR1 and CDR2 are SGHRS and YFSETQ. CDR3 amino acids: CASSRRDRFNGYTF. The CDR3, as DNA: TGCGCCAGCAGCCGTCGGGACCGATTTAATGGCTACACCTTC.

The CDR3 is CASSLEVNSPLHF. CDR3 DNA sequence: TGTGCCAGCAGCTTAGAGGTGAATTCACCCCTCCACTTT. The chain uses TRBV11-3 and TRBJ1-6; no definite D call. The germline V and J ends were trimmed by 0 bases and 7 bases, with 4 bases remaining between them. The length of the CDR3 is 13 residues. Germline CDR1 and CDR2: SGHNT and YENEEA.

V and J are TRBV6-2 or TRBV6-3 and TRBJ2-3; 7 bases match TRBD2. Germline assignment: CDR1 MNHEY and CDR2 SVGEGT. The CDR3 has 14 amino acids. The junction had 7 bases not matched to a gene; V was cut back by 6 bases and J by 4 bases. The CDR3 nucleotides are TGTGCCAGCAGCCTAGCGGTCTTTCCAGATACGCAGTATTTT. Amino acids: CASSLAVFPDTQYF.

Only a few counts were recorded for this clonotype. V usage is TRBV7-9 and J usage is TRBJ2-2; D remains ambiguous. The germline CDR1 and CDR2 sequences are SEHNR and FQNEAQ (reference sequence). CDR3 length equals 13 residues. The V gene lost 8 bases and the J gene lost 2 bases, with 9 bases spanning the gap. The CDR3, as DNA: TGTGCCAGCCGATGGTCTAACACCGGGGAGCTGTTTTTT. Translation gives CASRWSNTGELFF.

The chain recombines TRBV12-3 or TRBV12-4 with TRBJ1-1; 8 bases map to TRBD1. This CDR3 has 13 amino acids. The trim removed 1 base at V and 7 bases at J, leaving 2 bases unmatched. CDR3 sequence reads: CASSLGTGFEAFF. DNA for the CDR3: TGTGCCAGCAGTTTAGGGACAGGGTTTGAAGCTTTCTTT.

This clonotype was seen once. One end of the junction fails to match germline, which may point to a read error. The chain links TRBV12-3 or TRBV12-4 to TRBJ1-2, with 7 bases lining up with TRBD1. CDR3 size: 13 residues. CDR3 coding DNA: TGTGTCAGCAAAGACGGGACAGACTATGGCTACACCTTC. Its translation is CVSKDGTDYGYTF.

CDR3 nucleotide sequence: TGTGCCAGCAGCCCTACTCCCGGGAGGGGTATCAGCACCGGGGAGCTGTTTTTT. Translating it yields CASSPTPGRGISTGELFF. The rearrangement joins TRBV11-2 to TRBJ2-2; 8 positions match TRBD2. The J segment lost 4 bases and the V segment lost 5 bases, leaving 15 bases of the junction unmatched. Germline V lookup: CDR1 SGHAT, CDR2 FQNNGV. This CDR3 has 18 amino acids.

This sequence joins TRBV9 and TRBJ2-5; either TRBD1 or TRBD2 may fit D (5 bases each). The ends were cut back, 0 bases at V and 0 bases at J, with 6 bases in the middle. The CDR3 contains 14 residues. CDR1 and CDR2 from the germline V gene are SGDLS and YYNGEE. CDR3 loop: CASSVGGDQETQYF. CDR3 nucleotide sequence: TGTGCCAGCAGCGTAGGAGGGGACCAAGAGACCCAGTACTTC.